This entry lists 21 T cell receptor beta chains sequenced from one sample in a study of T cell responses to AZD1222 COVID-19 vaccine. Data came from immunoSEQ multiplex PCR; TCRdb stores just in-frame clones and leaves some out. The sample contains roughly 97,000 clones, nearly 90% of which appear only once. This specimen consisted of peripheral blood, obtained on day 0 of AZD1222 vaccination. These receptors came from an adult in good health.

The chain links TRBV5-1 to TRBJ2-2, with TRBD2 identical over 7 bases. V lost 4 bases and J lost 4; bases outside the gene matches: 10. Per germline, CDR1 SGHRS and CDR2 YFSETQ. The CDR3 contains 16 residues. CDR3 DNA: TGCGCCAGCAGCGTCTCTACTAGCGAAGGCACCGGGGAGCTGTTTTTT. Protein: CASSVSTSEGTGELFF.

The rearrangement uses TRBV5-5 and TRBJ2-7, with D perhaps TRBD1 (6 bases). V dropped 2 bases and J dropped 6 bases, with 18 bases sitting between them. The CDR3 runs to 15 residues. Germline V CDR1 and CDR2: SGHKS, YYEKEE (reference sequence). The CDR3 DNA follows: TGTGCCAGCAGCTTTGAGCCCCGTTCAGGGGTCGAGCAGTACTTC. This translates into CASSFEPRSGVEQYF.

In nucleotides, the CDR3 is TGCGCCAGCAGCTCAGGGGCTAGCGGGGTCTATGAGCAGTTCTTC. Its translation is CASSSGASGVYEQFF. The chain couples TRBV5-1 to TRBJ2-1; 9 positions match TRBD2. This CDR3 contains 15 residues. Trimming removed 3 bases from V and 8 bases from J; junction bases left unmatched: 9. CDR1 and CDR2 (germline): SGHRS, YFSETQ.

The chain recombines TRBV19 with TRBJ1-1; no clear D gene. CDR1 is LNHDA, CDR2 SQIVND, per germline (reference sequence). Trimming removed 8 bases at V and 0 bases at J, with 13 bases between. This CDR3 contains 14 residues. This CDR3 is CASREGGLNTEAFF. As DNA, the CDR3 is TGTGCCAGTCGAGAGGGTGGTCTGAACACTGAAGCTTTCTTT.

This clone occurred once. The chain recombines TRBV5-4 with TRBJ2-2; the match to TRBD1 covers 10 bases. The CDR3 length is 15 residues. Per germline, CDR1 SGHNT and CDR2 YYREEE (reference sequence). The V segment lost 4 bases and the J segment 4 bases; nucleotides outside the gene matches: 4. The CDR3 region has the DNA TGTGCCAGCAGCATCAGACAGGGGGCCACCGGGGAGCTGTTTTTT. This translates into CASSIRQGATGELFF.

J is TRBJ2-7 and V is TRBV6-5; D is unresolved. Trimming pared 7 bases from V and 3 bases from J, leaving 16 bases between. Germline V gene lookup returns CDR1 MNHEY and CDR2 SVGAGI. The CDR3 totals 14 residues. The chain's CDR3 is CASTQRGPRYEQYF. The CDR3 region has the DNA TGTGCCAGCACTCAAAGAGGCCCGCGCTACGAGCAGTACTTC.

J is TRBJ2-5 and V is TRBV29-1, with TRBD2 as a possible D gene (7 bases). V was clipped by 4 bases and J by 3 bases, with 18 bases between them. CDR3 length equals 15 residues. Per germline, CDR1 SQVTM and CDR2 ANQGSEA. DNA for the CDR3: TGCAGCGTTGGGGGAGGGGGATCGGGAAAAGAGACCCAGTACTTC. Its protein is CSVGGGGSGKETQYF.

The chain recombines TRBV4-3 with TRBJ2-1; tentative D call: TRBD1 (6 bases). The CDR3 runs 14 residues. V gave up 1 base and J gave up 4 bases, with 8 bases separating them. Germline-derived CDR1 and CDR2 are LGHNA and YSLEER. CDR3 in DNA: TGCGCCAGCAGCCAAGTGCAGGGGTACAATGAGCAGTTCTTC. Its translation: CASSQVQGYNEQFF.

The chain has TRBV4-1 and TRBJ1-6; D might be TRBD1 (6 bases). The CDR3 length is 13 residues. The germline V gene has CDR1 MGHRA and CDR2 YSYEKL. Trimming took off 0 bases at V and 15 bases at J, with 12 bases between the two ends. CDR3 bases: TGCGCCAGCAGCCAAGATCTTACAGGGAGCCTCCACTTT. Its protein product is CASSQDLTGSLHF.

The chain employs TRBV25-1 and TRBJ1-2; D gene uncertain. Germline lookup yields CDR1 MGHDK and CDR2 SYGVNS. V was clipped by 6 bases and J by 3 bases, with 14 bases between them. The CDR3 loop spans 14 amino acids. The CDR3 nucleotides read TGTGCCAGCAGAGGACGTGCCTGGGACTATGGCTACACCTTC. Amino acids: CASRGRAWDYGYTF.

This rearrangement joins TRBV5-1 to TRBJ1-2; no clear D. V lost 0 bases, J lost 0 bases, and 6 bases lay in between. The germline CDR1 and CDR2 sequences are SGHRS and YFSETQ. The CDR3 covers 14 residues. CDR3 coding DNA: TGCGCCAGCAGCTTGGGATCCTCTAACTATGGCTACACCTTC. As protein: CASSLGSSNYGYTF.

The gene calls are TRBV9 and TRBJ2-5, with D possibly TRBD2 on 5 matching bases. The V end lost 0 bases, the J end lost 1 base, and 7 bases lay between the germline ends. The CDR3 has 14 amino acids. The germline V gene encodes CDR1 SGDLS and CDR2 YYNGEE. The CDR3 DNA sequence: TGTGCCAGCAGCGTAGGACTACTCCAAGAGACCCAGTACTTC. It encodes CASSVGLLQETQYF.

This clone was seen just once. The CDR3 reads CASSQGQGVYSPLHF. The CDR3 DNA reads as TGTGCCAGCAGCCAAGGACAGGGGGTTTATTCACCCCTCCACTTT. The chain combines TRBV14 with TRBJ1-6, with 9 bases that match TRBD1. Germline CDR1 SGHDN, CDR2 FVKESK. After removal of 1 base from V and 8 bases from J, the junction contained 3 bases not matched to a gene. This CDR3 contains 15 residues.

This chain links TRBV29-1 with TRBJ2-7; 10 nucleotides agree with TRBD1. Germline trimming cut 4 bases from V and 1 base from J; bases unmatched to any gene: 4. Germline CDR1 is SQVTM and CDR2 is ANQGSEA. This CDR3 is 14 amino acids long. This chain's CDR3 is CSVVGQGISYEQYF. The CDR3 DNA follows: TGCAGCGTTGTGGGACAGGGGATTTCCTACGAGCAGTACTTC.

To note about this clone: Different DNA sequences within this sample yield the same CDR3. J is TRBJ1-2 and V is TRBV12-3 or TRBV12-4; D is unclear. V was shortened by 6 bases and J by 4 bases, with 9 bases between the two germline ends. The CDR3 totals 12 residues. CDR3 protein: CASSLGVYGYTF. CDR3 nucleotides: TGTGCCAGCAGCCTGGGAGTCTATGGCTACACCTTC.

The V and J genes are TRBV28 and TRBJ1-6, with TRBD1 matching 8 bases. The V segment lost 10 bases and the J segment 1 base; nucleotides outside the gene matches: 6. Germline loops: CDR1 MDHEN, CDR2 SYDVKM. The CDR3 covers 15 residues. CDR3 DNA sequence: TGTGCCACCGAGACAGGGGTTTCCTATAATTCACCCCTCCACTTT. This translates into CATETGVSYNSPLHF.

This CDR3 reads CASTHRGLEEKLFF. For the CDR3, the DNA is TGTGCCAGTACCCACAGGGGATTAGAAGAAAAACTGTTTTTT. This chain joins TRBV19 and TRBJ1-4, with 7 bases lining up with TRBD1. Germline assignment: CDR1 LNHDA and CDR2 SQIVND (reference sequence). J gave up 8 bases and V 7 bases, and 10 bases lay outside the gene matches. The CDR3 is 14 residues long.

V gene TRBV19 combines with J gene TRBJ1-6; the match to TRBD1 covers 8 bases. The V and J ends lost 3 bases and 6 bases, in that order; junction bases with no gene match: 7. Germline CDR1 LNHDA, CDR2 SQIVND (reference sequence). The CDR3 consists of 16 residues. The CDR3 here is CASSIRAGGINSPLHF. The CDR3 coding sequence is TGTGCCAGTAGTATCCGGGCAGGGGGCATTAATTCACCCCTCCACTTT.

The chain combines TRBV21-1 with TRBJ1-1; the DNA was not compared with TRBD1, the D call given in the table. TRBV21-1 is an annotated pseudogene. This CDR3 is built from 14 residues. The CDR3 region is CASSSRSRSTEAFF. CDR3 DNA sequence: TGTGCCAGCAGCTCCAGGTCCCGATCCACTGAAGCTTTCTTT.

The rearrangement links TRBV6-5 to TRBJ1-2; 8 positions agree with TRBD1. The CDR3 has 14 residues. The germline CDR1 and CDR2 sequences are MNHEY and SVGAGI. Trimming removed 5 bases from V and 7 bases from J; junction bases left unmatched: 9. CDR3 bases: TGTGCCAGCAGTCGACAGGGGAGACTGGGTGGCTACACCTTC. It codes for CASSRQGRLGGYTF.

This clone has only a few counts. The gene calls are TRBV4-1 and TRBJ2-7, with unresolved D. Looked up from germline, CDR1 is MGHRA and CDR2 is YSYEKL. This CDR3 has 14 residues. V lost 0 bases and J 0 bases, leaving 6 bases between the germline ends. CDR3: CASSQEGGSYEQYF. The CDR3 DNA reads as TGCGCCAGCAGCCAAGAGGGCGGCTCCTACGAGCAGTACTTC.